This passage covers 30 T cell receptor beta chains from one sample sequenced in a study of T cell responses to AZD1222 COVID-19 vaccine. Profiling relied on immunoSEQ multiplex PCR, and the TCRdb table lists in-frame clones only, not all of them. The repertoire holds over 120,000 clones, with approximately 90% as singletons. Material: peripheral blood, obtained on day 0 of AZD1222 vaccination. The source is an adult in good health.

This clone appeared a few times. The rearrangement links TRBV19 to TRBJ2-4, with D possibly called TRBD1 or TRBD2 (5 bases each). From germline, CDR1 is LNHDA and CDR2 SQIVND (reference sequence). V dropped 5 bases and J dropped 0 bases, with 17 bases sitting between them. The CDR3 covers 17 residues. The CDR3 nucleotides read TGTGCCAGTAGTCCTGGGACGGTGACCCTAGCCAAAAACATTCAGTACTTC. Translated, it gives CASSPGTVTLAKNIQYF.

The chain uses TRBV19 and TRBJ2-1; 7 nucleotides line up with TRBD2. Germline CDR1 and CDR2: LNHDA and SQIVND (reference sequence). The CDR3 has 16 amino acids. V gave up 2 bases and J gave up 7 bases; unmatched junction bases: 11. CDR3 nucleotides: TGTGCCAGTAGTATACCAGGCGGGAGAGGTGGGAATGAGCAGTTCTTC. Protein sequence: CASSIPGGRGGNEQFF.

The chain joins TRBV7-2 to TRBJ2-2; D uncertain. Trimming removed 3 bases from V and 0 bases from J, with 5 bases in between. CDR1 is SGHTA and CDR2 is FQGNSA in the germline V gene. CDR3 length equals 14 residues. The CDR3 region has the DNA TGTGCCAGCAGCTTTGGACCGAACACCGGGGAGCTGTTTTTT. It yields the protein CASSFGPNTGELFF.

The chain links TRBV7-2 to TRBJ2-1; D is possibly TRBD1 or TRBD2 (5 bases each). The length of the CDR3 is 15 residues. The germline V and J ends were trimmed by 3 bases and 6 bases, with 15 bases remaining between them. Germline values: CDR1 SGHTA, CDR2 FQGNSA. For the CDR3, the DNA is TGTGCCAGCAGCTTCGGCCCGCCCGGGACCAATGAGCAGTTCTTC. Translation gives CASSFGPPGTNEQFF.

V is TRBV6-5 and J is TRBJ1-3; tentative D call: TRBD1 (6 bases). V was pared by 2 bases and J by 4 bases, with 12 bases between. The CDR3 is 15 amino acids. CDR1 and CDR2 (germline): MNHEY, SVGAGI. The CDR3 DNA reads TGTGCCAGCAGTTACGGGGGGGCGCTGGGAAACACCATATATTTT. It is translated as CASSYGGALGNTIYF.

The CDR3 DNA sequence: TGTGCCAGCATACCCGTCCGGGGTTACGAGCAGTACTTC. As protein: CASIPVRGYEQYF. This chain connects TRBV6-5 to TRBJ2-7; a weak D match, TRBD2 (5 bases). The CDR3 loop spans 13 amino acids. Deletions cut 7 bases from V and 4 bases from J, with 14 bases between. The germline gives CDR1 MNHEY, CDR2 SVGAGI.

This clone was seen once. As DNA, the CDR3 is TGTGCCAGCAGTGAGTGGGTGGCCACCTACGAGCAGTACTTC. Translated: CASSEWVATYEQYF. This chain joins TRBV6-1 and TRBJ2-7; no clear D. This CDR3 is built from 14 residues. The germline V gene encodes CDR1 MNHNS and CDR2 SASEGT. Between the trimmed V and J ends, which lost 3 bases and 2 bases, there was a span of 11 bases.

This rearrangement joins TRBV6-1 to TRBJ1-3; 9 bases are shared with TRBD1. J was trimmed by 2 bases and V by 2 bases; bases with no gene match: 7. The CDR3 is made up of 17 amino acids. The germline V gene has CDR1 MNHNS and CDR2 SASEGT. CDR3 residues: CASSEKTGGTTGNTIYF. CDR3 sequence (DNA): TGTGCCAGCAGTGAAAAGACAGGGGGGACCACTGGAAACACCATATATTTT.

The chain combines TRBV6-5 with TRBJ1-2, with D possibly matching TRBD1 (6 bases). Between the trimmed V and J ends, which lost 8 bases and 8 bases, there was a span of 18 bases. The CDR3 length is 13 residues. Germline CDR1 is MNHEY and CDR2 is SVGAGI. CDR3 region: CASGQTGMVGYTF. DNA for the CDR3: TGTGCCAGCGGTCAAACAGGGATGGTCGGCTACACCTTC.

J is TRBJ2-7 and V is TRBV6-2 or TRBV6-3, with D uncertain. V gave up 3 bases and J gave up 7 bases, with 13 bases separating them. The CDR3 runs to 13 residues. Germline loops: CDR1 MNHEY, CDR2 SVGEGT. The CDR3 spells CASSYPASREQYF. CDR3 DNA: TGTGCCAGCAGTTATCCCGCATCCCGGGAGCAGTACTTC.

The rearrangement links TRBV19 to TRBJ1-2; 7 bases agree with TRBD1. The germline V gene encodes CDR1 LNHDA and CDR2 SQIVND (reference sequence). This CDR3 has 15 amino acids. Unmatched junction bases numbered 11, after V lost 6 bases and J lost 4 bases. For the CDR3, the DNA is TGTGCCAGTAGCCCGCAACTGACAGGGACCTATGGCTACACCTTC. As protein: CASSPQLTGTYGYTF.

This chain joins TRBV7-9 and TRBJ1-1, with no clear D. The length of the CDR3 is 13 residues. CDR1 and CDR2 from the germline V gene are SEHNR and FQNEAQ (reference sequence). V was trimmed by 2 bases and J by 7 bases, leaving 11 bases between them. In DNA, the CDR3 is TGTGCCAGCAGCTTAACTTGGGCGTTTGAAGCTTTCTTT. This codes for CASSLTWAFEAFF.

This chain links TRBV4-1 with TRBJ1-3, with D perhaps TRBD1 (5 bases). The CDR3 spans 19 residues. V lost 4 bases, J lost 7 bases, and 29 bases lay in between. In germline, CDR1 is MGHRA, CDR2 YSYEKL. CDR3 nucleotide sequence: TGCGCCAGCAGCCGATTAGGAGTGGCCGGACAAGGGGACGGGAACACCATATATTTT. This encodes CASSRLGVAGQGDGNTIYF.

The chain links TRBV5-1 to TRBJ2-1; D is ambiguous. The CDR3 loop spans 12 amino acids. V lost 4 bases and J lost 7, with 9 bases in between. Per germline, CDR1 SGHRS and CDR2 YFSETQ. CDR3: CASSASRNEQFF. CDR3 in DNA: TGCGCCAGCAGCGCTTCTAGAAATGAGCAGTTCTTC.

This chain links TRBV19 with TRBJ2-1, with D perhaps matching TRBD2 (5 bases). Trimming removed 3 bases at V and 5 bases at J, with 14 bases between. The germline V gene encodes CDR1 LNHDA and CDR2 SQIVND (reference sequence). CDR3 length: 15 residues. CDR3 bases: TGTGCCAGTAGTATCGCCAGCGGAGCCAACAATGAGCAGTTCTTC. It yields the protein CASSIASGANNEQFF. Looking up the rest from reference TRBV19 and TRBJ2-1 gives the full variable domain: DGGITQSPKYLFRKEGQNVTLSCEQNLNHDAMYWYRQDPGQGLRLIYYSQIVNDFQKGDIAEGYSVSREKKESFPLTVTSAQKNPTAFYLCASSIASGANNEQFFGPGTRLTVL.

The V gene is TRBV15, the J gene TRBJ2-2; no firm D call. The V end lost 1 base, the J end lost 1 base, and 4 bases lay between the germline ends. The length of the CDR3 is 14 residues. Germline V gene lookup returns CDR1 LNHNV and CDR2 YYDKDF (reference sequence). The CDR3: CATSRAGNTGELFF. The CDR3 DNA reads as TGTGCCACCAGCAGAGCAGGGAACACCGGGGAGCTGTTTTTT.

The chain links TRBV30 to TRBJ2-7; TRBD2 is a possible D gene (5 bases). CDR3 length: 13 amino acids. Trimming cost V 1 base and J 4 bases, with 11 bases left between them. Germline V gives CDR1 GTSNPN, CDR2 SVGIG (reference sequence). The CDR3 loop is CAWSGTAPYEQYF. The CDR3, as DNA: TGTGCCTGGAGTGGGACTGCGCCGTACGAGCAGTACTTC.

This clone occurred once. V is TRBV19 and J is TRBJ2-1; the match to TRBD1 covers 9 bases. The V gene's germline CDR1 is LNHDA and CDR2 SQIVND (reference sequence). The trim removed 8 bases at V and 3 bases at J, leaving 8 bases unmatched. This CDR3 is built from 15 residues. CDR3 DNA sequence: TGTGCCAGTGGACTGGGACAGGGATTCTACAATGAGCAGTTCTTC. Translated: CASGLGQGFYNEQFF.

The CDR3: CASSPRAEYNEQFF. CDR3 coding DNA: TGCGCCAGCAGCCCTCGGGCGGAATACAATGAGCAGTTCTTC. The chain uses TRBV5-1 and TRBJ2-1; D gene uncertain. CDR3 length equals 14 residues. Germline V gene sequence: CDR1 SGHRS, CDR2 YFSETQ. V was cut by 4 bases and J by 4 bases, with 12 bases left in between.

The V and J genes are TRBV9 and TRBJ1-2; 8 nucleotides line up with TRBD1. The germline V gene encodes CDR1 SGDLS and CDR2 YYNGEE. This CDR3 has 13 amino acids. The V gene end was trimmed by 4 bases and the J gene end by 14 bases; junction bases not matched to a gene: 13. CDR3 coding DNA: TGTGCCAGCAGCCCAGGGACAGGAGAACACACTACCTTC. Translation: CASSPGTGEHTTF.

The CDR3 DNA reads as TGTGCCACCAGTGAAGCGAAAGATCCTTTTCACCCTAGCAATCAGCCCCAGCATTTT. Encoded protein: CATSEAKDPFHPSNQPQHF. This chain links TRBV24-1 with TRBJ1-5; D gene unclear. Per the germline V gene, CDR1 is KGHDR and CDR2 is SFDVKD. The CDR3 runs to 19 residues. Trimming removed 4 bases from V and 0 bases from J, with 21 bases in between.

The chain combines TRBV9 with TRBJ1-2, with no clear D. Germline CDR1 is SGDLS and CDR2 is YYNGEE. V was pared by 0 bases and J by 4 bases, with 10 bases between. The CDR3 spans 14 residues. CDR3 protein: CASSVGDRSYGYTF. The CDR3 nucleotides read TGTGCCAGCAGCGTAGGGGATAGGTCCTATGGCTACACCTTC.

This clone was seen just once. This rearrangement joins TRBV29-1 to TRBJ2-2, with D possibly matching TRBD1 (6 bases). With 7 bases removed from V and 4 bases from J, the gap between germline ends came to 16 bases. The CDR3 sequence is 14 residues long. Germline V lookup: CDR1 SQVTM, CDR2 ANQGSEA. CDR3 nucleotide sequence: TGCAGCGGATCTACAGGGAGTCGCACCGGGGAGCTGTTTTTT. Encoded protein: CSGSTGSRTGELFF.

The rearrangement joins TRBV20-1 to TRBJ2-1, with 9 nucleotides matching TRBD2. Germline V lookup: CDR1 DFQATT, CDR2 SNEGSKA (reference sequence). The V gene end was trimmed by 3 bases and the J gene end by 3 bases; junction bases not matched to a gene: 9. CDR3 length equals 16 residues. The CDR3 sequence is CSASPVAGDLYNEQFF. The CDR3 DNA follows: TGCAGTGCTAGTCCTGTAGCGGGAGACCTCTACAATGAGCAGTTCTTC.

This clone was found once. The chain employs TRBV7-9 and TRBJ1-2, with unresolved D. CDR1 is SEHNR, CDR2 FQNEAQ, per germline (reference sequence). The CDR3 contains 13 residues. Trimming shortened V by 3 bases and J by 3 bases, and 8 bases separated the two germline ends. This CDR3 reads CASSFRVDYGYTF. CDR3 nucleotides: TGTGCCAGCAGCTTTCGGGTGGACTATGGCTACACCTTC.

Here the CDR3 reads CASSDGQGAGYTF. In DNA, the CDR3 is TGTGCCAGCAGTGATGGACAGGGGGCTGGCTACACCTTC. V is TRBV2 and J is TRBJ1-2, with 11 bases aligning to TRBD1. CDR1 and CDR2 from the germline V gene are SNHLY and FYNNEI. V shed 3 bases, J shed 7 bases, and the junction held 1 base outside the gene matches. The CDR3 spans 13 residues.

The chain recombines TRBV5-1 with TRBJ2-2, with 7 bases lining up with TRBD1. The germline V gene has CDR1 SGHRS and CDR2 YFSETQ. The CDR3 is 15 residues long. V lost 4 bases and J lost 5; bases outside the gene matches: 8. The CDR3 sequence: CASSLEDRYTGELFF. The CDR3 DNA follows: TGCGCCAGCAGCCTAGAGGACAGGTATACCGGGGAGCTGTTTTTT.

The rearrangement links TRBV30 to TRBJ1-1; D is possibly TRBD1 (5 bases). The V end lost 3 bases, the J end lost 4 bases, and 21 bases lay between the germline ends. The V gene's germline CDR1 is GTSNPN and CDR2 SVGIG (reference sequence). The CDR3 extends over 16 amino acids. The CDR3 bases are TGTGCCTGGAGACAAGGCTTGGGCAGGGTGGCCACTGAAGCTTTCTTT. Encoded protein: CAWRQGLGRVATEAFF.

The CDR3 bases are TGTGCCAGCAGCGCTACCGAATCTCAGGGTGAGGGAGGCTACACCTTC. Translation: CASSATESQGEGGYTF. The chain links TRBV7-2 to TRBJ1-2; TRBD1 might be the D (5 bases). Trimming removed 5 bases from V and 8 bases from J, with 24 bases in between. The CDR3 contains 16 residues. CDR1 SGHTA and CDR2 FQGNSA come from the germline V gene.

The chain carries TRBV25-1 and TRBJ2-5; D is undetermined. The CDR3 has 11 amino acids. CDR1 and CDR2 from the germline V gene are MGHDK and SYGVNS. V was trimmed by 6 bases and J by 5 bases, leaving 7 bases between them. CDR3 residues: CASRAWETQYF. The CDR3 DNA reads TGTGCCAGCAGAGCTTGGGAGACCCAGTACTTC.